This T cell receptor (beta chain) was observed in a study of cytomegalovirus exposure and HLA in healthy donors. Findings and limits, study-wide: An ancestry cluster, one associated with Asian ancestry, reportedly showed fewer N-insertions than the 666-donor mean in a later analysis. Immune exposure information comprised only CMV serostatus. Sequencing depth across donors, presence/absence analyses assumed, was roughly uniform. Some TCR beta chains (164 of them) were listed as cytomegalovirus-associated.

Of note for this clone: Antigen: not known.

The PCR ran on 60 Vbeta and 13 Jbeta primers. The method was immunoSEQ multiplex PCR; TCRdb's version includes in-frame clones alone and lacks a portion of them. The table lists over 150,000 clones, 70% to 80% of them singletons. CDR3 length: 11 residues. Germline-derived CDR1 and CDR2 are MGHDK and SYGVNS. V dropped 5 bases and J dropped 12; count of bases not matched to a gene: 5. The J gene is TRBJ2-5, the V gene TRBV25-1, with 8 bases that match TRBD2. Sequences were obtained from PBMCs. The source is a man aged 30 to 45 in good health and CMV-seronegative. This CDR3 reads CASSYYSGEYF. CDR3 DNA: TGTGCCAGCAGTTACTATAGCGGGGAGTACTTC.